This T cell receptor (beta chain) was sequenced for a study of T cell changes during pregnancy in multiple sclerosis. This table comes from immunoSEQ multiplex PCR, and its TCRdb copy is limited to in-frame clones, with some not included. The profile covers some 71,000 clones, with about nine tenths appearing a single time and approximately 1.5% taken by the ten largest. Trimming took 1 base from V and 5 from J, leaving 9 bases between them. The CDR3 runs to 14 residues. CDR1 is SGHAT and CDR2 is FQDESV in the germline V gene (reference sequence). The sequence was collected from a female donor with multiple sclerosis, enrolled in a pregnancy study. The material was peripheral blood, obtained in the third trimester of pregnancy. The chain combines TRBV11-1 with TRBJ1-5; D gene ambiguous. This chain's CDR3 is CASSLGPGDQPQHF. In DNA, the CDR3 is TGTGCCAGCAGCTTAGGGCCGGGTGATCAGCCCCAGCATTTT.